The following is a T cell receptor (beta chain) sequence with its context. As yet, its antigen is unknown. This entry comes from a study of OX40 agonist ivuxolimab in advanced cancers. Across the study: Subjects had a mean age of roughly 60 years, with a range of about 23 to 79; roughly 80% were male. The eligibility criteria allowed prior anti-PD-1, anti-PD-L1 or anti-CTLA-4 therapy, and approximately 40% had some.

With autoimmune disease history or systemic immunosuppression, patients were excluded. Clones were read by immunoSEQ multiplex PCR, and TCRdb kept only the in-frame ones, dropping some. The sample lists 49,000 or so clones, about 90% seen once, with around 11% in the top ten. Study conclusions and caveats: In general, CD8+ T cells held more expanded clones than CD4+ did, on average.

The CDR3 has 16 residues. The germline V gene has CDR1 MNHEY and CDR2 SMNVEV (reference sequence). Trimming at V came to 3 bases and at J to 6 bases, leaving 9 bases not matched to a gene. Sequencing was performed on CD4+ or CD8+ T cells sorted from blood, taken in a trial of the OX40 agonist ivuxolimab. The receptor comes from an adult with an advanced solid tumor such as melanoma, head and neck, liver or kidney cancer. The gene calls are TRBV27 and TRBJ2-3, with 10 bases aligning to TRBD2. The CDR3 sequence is CASSFLAGVVGDTQYF. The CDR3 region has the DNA TGTGCCAGCAGTTTTCTAGCGGGAGTGGTAGGGGATACGCAGTATTTT.